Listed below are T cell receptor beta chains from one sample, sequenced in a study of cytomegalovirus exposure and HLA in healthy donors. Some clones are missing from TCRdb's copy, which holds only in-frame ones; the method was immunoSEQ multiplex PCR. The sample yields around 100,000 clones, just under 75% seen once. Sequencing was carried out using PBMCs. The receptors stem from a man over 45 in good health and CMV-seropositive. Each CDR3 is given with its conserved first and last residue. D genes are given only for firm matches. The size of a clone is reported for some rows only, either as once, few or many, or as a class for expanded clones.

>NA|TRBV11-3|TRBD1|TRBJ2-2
TGTGCCAGCAGCTTCGGGACAGGGAACACCGGGGAGCTGTTTTTT
CASSFGTGNTGELFF
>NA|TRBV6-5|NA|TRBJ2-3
TGTGCCAGCAGTCCCCTCGGGACTGGAAGCTTTACGCAGTATTTT
CASSPLGTGSFTQYF
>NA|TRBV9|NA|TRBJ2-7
TGTGCCAGCAGCCCTGGAACAGGTCCCTACGAGCAGTACTTC
CASSPGTGPYEQYF
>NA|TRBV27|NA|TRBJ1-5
TGTGCCAGCAGCCTCAGGGGTGATCAGCCCCAGCATTTT
CASSLRGDQPQHF
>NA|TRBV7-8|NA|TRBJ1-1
TGTGTCTCGACCGGATCAGGGACTGTTGCTGAAGCTTTCTTT
CVSTGSGTVAEAFF
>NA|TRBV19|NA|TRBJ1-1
TGTGCCAGTAGTCGGGAGGAAGGGAGGGCCACTGAAGCTTTCTTT
CASSREEGRATEAFF
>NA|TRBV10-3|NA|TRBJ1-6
TGTGCCATCAGGGGTGCAGGGGTTTCGTCACCCCTCCACTTT
CAIRGAGVSSPLHF
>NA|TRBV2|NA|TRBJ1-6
TGTGCCAGCAAAGGGGATGAGTCACCCCTCCACTTT
CASKGDESPLHF
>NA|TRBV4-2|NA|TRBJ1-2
TGTGCCAGCAGCCAGGCGAGATCGTGGAGTAGAGATGGCTACACCTTC
CASSQARSWSRDGYTF
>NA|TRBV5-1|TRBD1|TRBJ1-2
TGCGCCAGCAGCTTGGGACAGGGCGGTGGCTACACCTTC
CASSLGQGGGYTF
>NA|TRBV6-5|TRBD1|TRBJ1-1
TGTGCCAGCAGTTACTTGGGGCAGGGGGGCACTGAAGCTTTCTTT
CASSYLGQGGTEAFF
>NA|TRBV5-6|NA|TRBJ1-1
TGTGCCAGCAGCTTCGGGGGGGGCTTAAACACTGAAGCTTTCTTT
CASSFGGGLNTEAFF
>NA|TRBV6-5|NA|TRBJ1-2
TGTGCCAGCAGTTACCTTGAACAGGGTGGCTACACCTTC
CASSYLEQGGYTF
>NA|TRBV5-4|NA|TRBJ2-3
TGTGCCAGCAGCTTGGCAGAGGGTAGCGTTGGGCAAGATACGCAGTATTTT
CASSLAEGSVGQDTQYF
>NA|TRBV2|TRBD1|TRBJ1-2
TGTGCCAGCAGTGAACTCGGACAGGGTGAAGGCTACACCTTC
CASSELGQGEGYTF
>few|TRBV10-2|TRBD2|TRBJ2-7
TGCGCCAGCAGTGAGCCGGGACTAGCGGACGAGCAGTACTTC
CASSEPGLADEQYF
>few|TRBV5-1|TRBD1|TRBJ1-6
TGCGCCAGCAGCTTGGAATTACAGGGGGGAGGATCACCCCTCCACTTT
CASSLELQGGGSPLHF
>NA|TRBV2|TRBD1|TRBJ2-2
TGTGCCAGCATGTATGGGACAGGGGGCGTCGGGGAGCTGTTTTTT
CASMYGTGGVGELFF
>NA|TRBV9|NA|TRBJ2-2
TGTGCCAGCAGCCCCAGCGGCGAGACCGGGGAGCTGTTTTTT
CASSPSGETGELFF
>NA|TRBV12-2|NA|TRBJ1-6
TGTGCAAGTCGCCCCTTAGGGACCCACAGGGGTAACTATAATTCACCCCTCCACTTT
CASRPLGTHRGNYNSPLHF
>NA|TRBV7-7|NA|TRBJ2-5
TGTGCCAGCAGCCCGGGATCCGCAGGAGAGGGAGAGACCCAGTACTTC
CASSPGSAGEGETQYF
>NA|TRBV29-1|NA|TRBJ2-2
TGCAGCGTTGTATCGTCCAGGGGAGCCGGGGAGCTGTTTTTT
CSVVSSRGAGELFF
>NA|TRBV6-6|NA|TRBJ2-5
TGTGCCAGCAGTTATCCCCAATCAGGGAAAGAGACCCAGTACTTC
CASSYPQSGKETQYF
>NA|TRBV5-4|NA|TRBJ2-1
TGTGCCAGCAGCCCCGTAGCTTTTATCTCCTACAATGAGCAGTTCTTC
CASSPVAFISYNEQFF
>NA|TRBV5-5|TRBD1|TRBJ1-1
TGTGCCAGCAGCTTGGGACAGGGAAGGGGGACTGAAGCTTTCTTT
CASSLGQGRGTEAFF
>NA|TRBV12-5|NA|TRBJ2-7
TGTGCTAGTGGCCTATCGGGGTCTCGCGAGCAGTACTTC
CASGLSGSREQYF